Listed below are T cell receptor beta chains from one sample, sequenced in a study of OX40 agonist ivuxolimab in advanced cancers. Assay: immunoSEQ multiplex PCR; the TCRdb copy retains only in-frame clones and omits some. This repertoire shows over 55,000 clones, over 80% found once; its top ten account for 3% to 4%. The source material was CD4+ or CD8+ T cells sorted from blood, sampled in a trial of the OX40 agonist ivuxolimab. These receptors were obtained from an adult with an advanced solid tumor such as melanoma, head and neck, liver or kidney cancer. CDR3s include the opening cysteine and the closing phenylalanine or tryptophan. A D gene is named only where the DNA matches it firmly.

j_call,v_call,d_call,cdr3_nt,cdr3_aa
TRBJ2-5,TRBV11-2,-,TGTGCCAGCAGCTTATTGGAAGGAGGGTTGGAGACCCAGTACTTC,CASSLLEGGLETQYF
TRBJ2-5,TRBV28,TRBD1,TGTGCCAGCAGCCGGGACAGGGTAGTCCAAGAGACCCAGTACTTC,CASSRDRVVQETQYF
TRBJ2-4,TRBV29-1,-,TGCAGCGTTGAAGATACAGCTTCCAAAAACATTCAGTACTTC,CSVEDTASKNIQYF
TRBJ2-2,TRBV7-9,-,TGTGCCAGCACCCCGGGGGACCAAAACACCGGGGAGCTGTTTTTT,CASTPGDQNTGELFF
TRBJ2-2,TRBV19,-,TGTGCCAGTAGTACAACAAACACCGGGGAGCTGTTTTTT,CASSTTNTGELFF
TRBJ1-1,TRBV28,-,TGTGCCAGCTCAGTGGGGGCAGGGGATCGGAACACTGAAGCTTTCTTT,CASSVGAGDRNTEAFF
TRBJ2-7,TRBV5-5,TRBD1,TGTGCCAGCAGCCAAATGGTGGGACAGGGAGCCTACGAGCAGTACTTC,CASSQMVGQGAYEQYF
TRBJ2-3,TRBV2,TRBD2,TGTGCCAGCAGTGGAGGGACTAGCTCGAGCACAGATACGCAGTATTTT,CASSGGTSSSTDTQYF
TRBJ1-4,TRBV27,-,TGTGCCAGCAGTTTTACAGGGAGTGAAAAACTGTTTTTT,CASSFTGSEKLFF
TRBJ2-7,TRBV5-4,TRBD2,TGTGCCAGCAGCGTAGAGCGGGAGACCTCCTACGAGCAGTACTTC,CASSVERETSYEQYF
TRBJ2-3,TRBV7-7,-,TGTGCCAGCAGCTTAGCACCCTCAGATACGCAGTATTTT,CASSLAPSDTQYF
TRBJ2-4,TRBV19,-,TGTGCCAGTAGTATAGGAGGGCCCAAAAACATTCAGTACTTC,CASSIGGPKNIQYF